This T cell receptor beta chain was captured in a study of regulatory T cells in long-lasting Graves disease. Study-wide context: Persistent Graves' disease meant over 5 years of antithyroid drugs with positive TSH receptor antibodies.

With V trimmed by 6 bases and J by 6 bases, 8 bases remained unmatched. This CDR3 comprises 14 residues. CDR1 and CDR2 from the germline V gene are DFQATT and SNEGSKA (reference sequence). Regarding time point: persistent/refractory GD, antithyroid drugs over 5 years with positive TRAb. The authors made the TCR library using RNA they extracted from PBMCs. Roughly 10-milliliter peripheral blood samples went into EDTA tubes. Study-wide results and caveats: TCR diversity in persistent Graves' patients was below that of newly diagnosed ones. Among samples with persistent disease, TRBV28, TRBJ1-2 and TRBJ2-5 were favored.

Library construction for TCR beta used iRepertoire HTBI primers and Arm-PCR of CDR3 regions. TCRdb reprocessed the multiplex PCR reads with MiXCR, giving one entry per CDR3 protein. The top ten clones hold over 11% of a sample with 400,000 to 500,000 distinct CDR3 sequences, over 20% of them seen once. This clonotype was seen repeatedly, ten times or more. Its matching antigen is unknown. The TCR originated in a female donor with Graves disease. The specimen was peripheral blood mononuclear cells (PBMCs), collected when the disease was refractory, from a patient treated with antithyroid drugs. This rearrangement joins TRBV20-1 to TRBJ2-2; 9 nucleotides align to TRBD2. CDR3 DNA sequence: TGCAGTGCGAGGCTTAGCGGGAGTGCCGGGGAGCTGTTTTTT. This gives the protein CSARLSGSAGELFF.